This is a list of T cell receptor beta chains from one sample in a study of shared clonotypes between healthy human individuals. Generated by immunoSEQ multiplex PCR, the TCRdb table keeps only in-frame clones and is missing some. The sample consists of some 2,000,000 clones, approximately 94% of them appearing once. The specimen was naive CD4+ T cells sorted from blood. All receptors derive from a man between 18 and 35 years old in good health. Both conserved end residues are part of each CDR3. A D gene is named only where the DNA matches it firmly. Some rows mark clone size as missing; the rest say once, few, many or name a class of expanded clone.

v_gene	j_gene	d_gene	abundance	CDR3nt	CDR3aa
TRBV28	TRBJ2-3	-	-	TGTGCCAGCAGTTCCCCGGCAATAGGGGGCACGGGAGCAGATACGCAGTATTTT	CASSSPAIGGTGADTQYF
TRBV13	TRBJ2-3	TRBD1	-	TGTGCCAGCAGCCCTTCGACAGGGGCGAGCACAGATACGCAGTATTTT	CASSPSTGASTDTQYF
TRBV6-1	TRBJ1-2	-	-	TGTGCCAGCAGTGCGGAGATCTATGGCTACACCTTC	CASSAEIYGYTF
TRBV7-2	TRBJ2-2	-	once	TGTGCCAGCAGCCCCCCGGGCCATGAGGCCACCGGGGAGCTGTTTTTT	CASSPPGHEATGELFF
TRBV19	TRBJ2-1	TRBD1	-	TGTGCCACCAAGAAGACAGGGATTGAGTACAATGAGCAGTTCTTC	CATKKTGIEYNEQFF
TRBV6-5	TRBJ2-1	-	-	TGTGCCAGCAGTTACGGGGTAGCATGGTTCTTC	CASSYGVAWFF
TRBV10-3	TRBJ1-2	-	-	TGTGCCATCAGTGAGTCCCCAGGGAATAACTATGGCTACACCTTC	CAISESPGNNYGYTF
TRBV28	TRBJ1-2	TRBD1	-	TGTGCCAGCAGTTTAAGAATTACAGGGGATGCCTATGGCTACACCTTC	CASSLRITGDAYGYTF
TRBV7-3	TRBJ2-3	TRBD2	-	TGTGCCAGCAGCCCATCGGGCGGACTAGCGGATACGCAGTATTTT	CASSPSGGLADTQYF
TRBV5-4	TRBJ1-2	-	-	TGTGCCAGCAGCTTCCCCACCCAGGGGAACTATGGCTACACCTTC	CASSFPTQGNYGYTF
TRBV6-1	TRBJ2-3	-	-	TGTGCCAGCAAATTTTCCAGTGGGACGGATACGCAGTATTTT	CASKFSSGTDTQYF
TRBV10-2	TRBJ2-5	-	-	TGCGCCAGCAGTGAGCTACCGTTAGAGACCCAGTACTTC	CASSELPLETQYF
TRBV7-2	TRBJ2-1	-	-	TGTGCCAGCAGTCTAACCGACTTAGGATACAATGAGCAGTTCTTC	CASSLTDLGYNEQFF
TRBV5-1	TRBJ2-7	-	-	TGCGCCAGCAGCTTGGAGCGGTTGGGTGGCGAGCAGTACTTC	CASSLERLGGEQYF
TRBV5-1	TRBJ1-4	TRBD1	-	TGCGCCAGCAGCTCATCGACAGGGGGAGGTGAAAAACTGTTTTTT	CASSSSTGGGEKLFF
TRBV11-2	TRBJ2-6	-	-	TGTGCCAGCAGCCCACAGGGTGCCGGGGCCAACGTCCTGACTTTC	CASSPQGAGANVLTF
TRBV29-1	TRBJ1-1	-	-	TGCAGCGGCAGCACTGGGTACACTGAAGCTTTCTTT	CSGSTGYTEAFF
TRBV7-9	TRBJ2-1	-	-	TGTGCCAGCAGCTTCGCGGGGGCGCGTCGGATTGAGCAGTTCTTC	CASSFAGARRIEQFF
TRBV6-5	TRBJ1-3	-	-	TGTGCCAGCAGTTACTCGAGAGGGACAAACACCATATATTTT	CASSYSRGTNTIYF
TRBV10-2	TRBJ2-1	-	once	TGCGCCAGCAGGGACAACTACAATGAGCAGTTCTTC	CASRDNYNEQFF
TRBV7-2	TRBJ1-1	TRBD1	once	TGTGCCAGCAGCCTCCGGACAGGGGACACTGAAGCTTTCTTT	CASSLRTGDTEAFF
TRBV10-3	TRBJ1-1	TRBD1	-	TGTGCCACAGGGGGATTGAACACTGAAGCTTTCTTT	CATGGLNTEAFF
TRBV29-1	TRBJ1-2	-	-	TGCAGCGTGAGTCTATGGGACTCGGGCAACTATGGCTACACCTTC	CSVSLWDSGNYGYTF
TRBV29-1	TRBJ2-1	-	-	TGCAGCGTTGAGGCGTTCCTGGGTGGGGTTGAGCAGTTCTTC	CSVEAFLGGVEQFF
TRBV30	TRBJ2-1	-	-	TGTGCCTGGGGGGGATACAATGAGCAGTTCTTC	CAWGGYNEQFF
TRBV6-1	TRBJ1-5	-	-	TGTGCCAGCAGCCCGCAGGACAATCAGCCCCAGCATTTT	CASSPQDNQPQHF
TRBV11-2	TRBJ2-7	-	-	TGTGCCAGCAGCTTGTACACCGACTACGAGCAGTACTTC	CASSLYTDYEQYF
TRBV19	TRBJ1-1	-	-	TGTGCCAGTAGTACCGGGTCGGGACGGGGGAACACTGAAGCTTTCTTT	CASSTGSGRGNTEAFF
TRBV15	TRBJ2-1	-	-	TGTGCCACCAGCAGATGGGCTACAAAGGGAGGTAGTGAGCAGTTCTTC	CATSRWATKGGSEQFF
TRBV6-5	TRBJ2-1	-	-	TGTGCCAGCAGAAAGGGGTATCTGAATGAGCAGTTCTTC	CASRKGYLNEQFF
TRBV5-8	TRBJ2-7	TRBD2	-	TGTGCCAGCAGCTTGCGTCCTAGCGGGAGTTACGAGCAGTACTTC	CASSLRPSGSYEQYF
TRBV11-3	TRBJ2-2	-	-	TGTGCCAGCAGCCCCGGGGGAGAACTCACCGGGGAGCTGTTTTTT	CASSPGGELTGELFF
TRBV19	TRBJ2-7	-	-	TGTGCCAGTAGTATAGTAGGATACGGACGGGGTTCCTACGAGCAGTACTTC	CASSIVGYGRGSYEQYF
TRBV5-1	TRBJ1-3	-	-	TGCGCCAGCAGCTTGGGCCAGCGCTCTGGAAACACCATATATTTT	CASSLGQRSGNTIYF
TRBV2	TRBJ1-4	-	-	TGTGCCAGCACGATAGGTGAAAAACTGTTTTTT	CASTIGEKLFF
TRBV5-1	TRBJ1-6	TRBD1	-	TGCGCCAGCAAGGAGGGACAGGGGTTCGCTCCCCTCCACTTT	CASKEGQGFAPLHF
TRBV7-9	TRBJ2-7	-	-	TGTGCCAGCAGCTTAAGCGAGGTTTACGAGCAGTACTTC	CASSLSEVYEQYF
TRBV6-1	TRBJ2-1	TRBD1	-	TGTGCCTCCTCGGGACAGGGTATTAATGAGCAGTTCTTC	CASSGQGINEQFF
TRBV18	TRBJ2-7	-	-	TGTGCCAGCTCACCAACTAACAGCTACGAGCAGTACTTC	CASSPTNSYEQYF
TRBV2	TRBJ2-7	TRBD1	-	TGTGCCAGCAGTGTCGAGGGCAGGGGGTCCTACGAGCAGTACTTC	CASSVEGRGSYEQYF
TRBV5-1	TRBJ2-3	-	-	TGCGCCAGCAGCCCCGACGGTTTAAGCAGTAAAAGCACAGATACGCAGTATTTT	CASSPDGLSSKSTDTQYF
TRBV5-1	TRBJ1-1	TRBD1	-	TGCGCCAGCAGCTTGTGGGACAGGGTTGGGACTGAAGCTTTCTTT	CASSLWDRVGTEAFF
TRBV5-4	TRBJ2-7	TRBD1	-	TGTGCCAGCACCCAGGACAGGGCCCCAATCTACGAGCAGTACTTC	CASTQDRAPIYEQYF
TRBV7-9	TRBJ1-1	-	-	TGTGCCAGCAGCTTAGCGGCGAGTAACACTGAAGCTTTCTTT	CASSLAASNTEAFF
TRBV11-2	TRBJ2-1	-	-	TGTGCCAGCAGCTTAGATTTCAGGGCCATCTCCGGGGGATTCTTC	CASSLDFRAISGGFF
TRBV19	TRBJ2-3	TRBD2	-	TGTGCCAGTAGTATAGCGGGGGGGCTAGTAGATACGCAGTATTTT	CASSIAGGLVDTQYF
TRBV28	TRBJ2-7	-	once	TGTGCCAGCAGTTTTTCCGGAGGTGAGCAGTACTTC	CASSFSGGEQYF
TRBV15	TRBJ2-7	-	-	TGTGCCACCAGCAGAGATGGTGGACTTTCCTACGAGCAGTACTTC	CATSRDGGLSYEQYF
TRBV5-1	TRBJ1-4	TRBD1	-	TGCGCCAGCAGCTTGGAAGGGGGCGCGGTAGGAGAAAAACTGTTTTTT	CASSLEGGAVGEKLFF
TRBV5-1	TRBJ2-3	TRBD2	-	TGCGCCAGCAGCTTAGGTGGGCCAGCGGGGACAGATACGCAGTATTTT	CASSLGGPAGTDTQYF
TRBV11-2	TRBJ2-5	TRBD1	-	TGTGCCAGCAGCTTATCACGAGGACAGGAAGAGACCCAGTACTTC	CASSLSRGQEETQYF
TRBV29-1	TRBJ2-3	-	once	TGCAGCGTGGGCCAGAGGGCTCCGAGCACAGATACGCAGTATTTT	CSVGQRAPSTDTQYF
TRBV6-1	TRBJ2-1	-	-	TGTGCCAGCAGGGGTACCTGGGTTTACAATGAGCAGTTCTTC	CASRGTWVYNEQFF
TRBV6-6	TRBJ1-6	-	once	TGTGCCAGCAGCCCCTTCGGGGTTCCACCCCTCCACTTT	CASSPFGVPPLHF
TRBV6-5	TRBJ1-4	-	-	TGTGCCAGCAGCACGACAGGTCCTAATGAAAAACTGTTTTTT	CASSTTGPNEKLFF
TRBV10-3	TRBJ2-2	TRBD1	-	TGTGCCATCAGCCCGGGACAGACGAACACCGGGGAGCTGTTTTTT	CAISPGQTNTGELFF
TRBV10-2	TRBJ2-1	TRBD2	-	TGCGCCAGCAGGACTAGCGGGAGTTTCGGGGAGCAGTTCTTC	CASRTSGSFGEQFF
TRBV2	TRBJ2-7	-	-	TGTGCCAGCAACCTGGGCCACGAGCAGTACTTC	CASNLGHEQYF
TRBV28	TRBJ1-2	-	-	TGTGCCAGCAGTCTCGCGGGGGGCCTCTATGGCTACACCTTC	CASSLAGGLYGYTF